The T cell receptor beta chain described here comes from a study of response to subunit inactivated influenza vaccine. Study-wide results and limits: That few new T cells are recruited by each seasonal influenza vaccination was the authors' suggestion.

This CDR3 is built from 15 residues. The germline gives CDR1 SGDLS, CDR2 YYNGEE. Trimming stripped 0 bases from V and 0 bases from J, with 8 bases between. TCRdb reanalysed the RT-PCR reads using MiXCR and keeps one entry per CDR3 protein. The table lists 290,000 or so distinct CDR3 sequences, roughly 22% of them singletons, with 10% in the top ten. This clonotype occurred a few times. Its antigen is unidentified. The chain uses TRBV9 and TRBJ2-3, with D possibly being TRBD2 (6 bases). This TCR came from a man aged 45 to 75 who received an inactivated influenza vaccine. The sample was PBMCs from blood, taken about 19 months after vaccination. The CDR3: CASSVGGRSTDTQYF. The CDR3 region has the DNA TGTGCCAGCAGCGTAGGGGGGAGGAGCACAGATACGCAGTATTTT. Using reference TRBV9 and TRBJ2-3 for the parts outside the CDR3, the full variable domain is DSGVTQTPKHLITATGQRVTLRCSPRSGDLSVYWYQQSLDQGLQFLIQYYNGEERAKGNILERFSAQQFPDLHSELNLSSLELGDSALYFCASSVGGRSTDTQYFGPGTRLTVL.